The 30 T cell receptor beta chains below were found in one sample sequenced in a study of blood T cell repertoires in COVID-19. Data came from immunoSEQ multiplex PCR; TCRdb stores just in-frame clones and leaves some out. The table has under 50,000 clones, roughly 88% seen once. Material: peripheral blood. The receptors stem from a man between 65 and 85 years old with acute or convalescent COVID-19.

This chain connects TRBV7-2 to TRBJ2-7; no definite D call. Germline V gene lookup returns CDR1 SGHTA and CDR2 FQGNSA. The germline V and J ends were trimmed by 0 bases and 1 base, with 7 bases remaining between them. The CDR3 consists of 14 residues. The CDR3 bases are TGTGCCAGCAGCTTAGCGTCAGGATCCTACGAGCAGTACTTC. This gives the protein CASSLASGSYEQYF.

V is TRBV24-1 and J is TRBJ2-7; 11 bases are shared with TRBD1. This CDR3 is built from 15 residues. Germline CDR1 reads KGHDR; CDR2 reads SFDVKD. Trimming removed 2 bases from V and 7 bases from J; junction bases left unmatched: 6. CDR3 coding DNA: TGTGCCACCAGTGATTCCGGGACAGGGGGTTGGGAGCAGTACTTC. This translates into CATSDSGTGGWEQYF.

The chain is built from TRBV24-1 and TRBJ1-3; 10 nucleotides line up with TRBD1. Germline CDR1 and CDR2: KGHDR and SFDVKD. The V and J ends lost 4 bases and 6 bases, in that order; junction bases with no gene match: 5. This CDR3 comprises 15 residues. CDR3 DNA: TGTGCCACCAGTGAGGGAGGGACAGGGGAAAACACCATATATTTT. Encoded protein: CATSEGGTGENTIYF.

The chain recombines TRBV5-1 with TRBJ1-4; perhaps TRBD1 as D (6 bases). This CDR3 contains 14 residues. Trimming stripped 4 bases from V and 1 base from J, with 8 bases between. Germline V gene data show CDR1 as SGHRS and CDR2 as YFSETQ. CDR3 in DNA: TGCGCCAGCAGCATCAGGGGAACTAATGAAAAACTGTTTTTT. It encodes CASSIRGTNEKLFF.

This sequence joins TRBV28 and TRBJ2-7, with 11 bases fitting TRBD1. The CDR3 consists of 14 residues. V was clipped by 8 bases and J by 6 bases; unmatched bases: 9. Germline CDR1 reads MDHEN; CDR2 reads SYDVKM. The CDR3 sequence: CASHGGQGVSEQYF. The CDR3 nucleotides are TGTGCCAGCCACGGGGGACAGGGGGTTTCCGAGCAGTACTTC.

The chain employs TRBV9 and TRBJ2-2; a possible D gene is TRBD2 (7 bases). Per germline, CDR1 SGDLS and CDR2 YYNGEE. This CDR3 contains 16 residues. Between the trimmed V and J ends, which lost 6 bases and 2 bases, there was a span of 17 bases. In DNA form, the CDR3 reads TGTGCCAGCACTAGACGGGGAGGGGGTAACACCGGGGAGCTGTTTTTT. Amino acids: CASTRRGGGNTGELFF.

J is TRBJ1-4 and V is TRBV5-4, with unresolved D. In germline, CDR1 is SGHNT, CDR2 YYREEE (reference sequence). The V end lost 2 bases, the J end lost 8 bases, and 13 bases lay between the germline ends. The CDR3 is made up of 14 amino acids. The CDR3 DNA is TGTGCCAGCAGCTTTGAAGGTACGAGGGAAAAACTGTTTTTT. This sequence encodes CASSFEGTREKLFF.

The gene calls are TRBV6-2 or TRBV6-3 and TRBJ2-1, with D possibly being TRBD2 (6 bases). There are 14 residues in the CDR3. Germline V gene data show CDR1 as MNHEY and CDR2 as SVGEGT. With 0 bases removed from V and 6 bases from J, the gap between germline ends came to 9 bases. This chain's CDR3 is CASSYSRGLNEQFF. In DNA, the CDR3 is TGTGCCAGCAGTTACTCGCGGGGACTCAATGAGCAGTTCTTC.

This clone was found once. The chain links TRBV5-1 to TRBJ2-1; D gene uncertain. From germline, CDR1 is SGHRS and CDR2 YFSETQ. This CDR3 spans 12 amino acids. Trimming pared 2 bases from V and 6 bases from J, leaving 6 bases between. As DNA, the CDR3 is TGCGCCAGCAGCTTTCAGTTCAATGAGCAGTTCTTC. Amino acid sequence: CASSFQFNEQFF.

This clone showed up just a few times. V usage is TRBV20-1 and J usage is TRBJ1-2; D gene uncertain. With 5 bases removed from V and 7 bases from J, the gap between germline ends came to 5 bases. The CDR3 has 9 amino acids. Germline values: CDR1 DFQATT, CDR2 SNEGSKA (reference sequence). The CDR3 bases are TGCAGTGCTGGGCTTGGCTACACCTTC. Translated, it gives CSAGLGYTF.

The chain joins TRBV5-6 to TRBJ2-2; D might be TRBD2 (5 bases). V dropped 2 bases and J dropped 4 bases, with 15 bases sitting between them. This CDR3 region has 16 residues. Germline V gene data show CDR1 as SGHDT and CDR2 as YYEEEE. The CDR3, as DNA: TGTGCCAGCAGCTTTAGTGGGAGTCGCAGCACCGGGGAGCTGTTTTTT. Protein: CASSFSGSRSTGELFF.

The V call is TRBV7-2, the J call TRBJ2-1, with 8 bases lining up with TRBD2. The trim removed 4 bases at V and 6 bases at J, leaving 11 bases unmatched. The V gene's germline CDR1 is SGHTA and CDR2 FQGNSA. The CDR3 loop spans 16 amino acids. CDR3 nucleotide sequence: TGTGCCAGCAGCTCGATGAGACGGGGGGGCCGCAATGAGCAGTTCTTC. Protein: CASSSMRRGGRNEQFF.

This sequence joins TRBV3-1 (or the pseudogene TRBV3-2) and TRBJ1-1; D might be TRBD1 (6 bases). Per the germline V gene, CDR1 is LGHDT and CDR2 is YNNKEL (reference sequence). The CDR3 runs 15 residues. V was clipped by 0 bases and J by 4 bases, with 12 bases between them. The CDR3 loop reads CASSQDVARGTEAFF. The CDR3 DNA follows: TGTGCCAGCAGCCAAGATGTGGCCAGGGGCACTGAAGCTTTCTTT.

The J gene is TRBJ1-3, the V gene TRBV2, with no clear D. From germline, CDR1 is SNHLY and CDR2 FYNNEI. This CDR3 comprises 14 residues. The V gene lost 4 bases and the J gene lost 2 bases, with 9 bases spanning the gap. CDR3 sequence reads: CASSGEITGNTIYF. The CDR3 region has the DNA TGTGCCAGCAGTGGGGAGATAACTGGAAACACCATATATTTT.

The CDR3 DNA reads as TGTGCCAGCAGCCAAGGCGCGTGGTCACCCCTCCACTTT. It is translated as CASSQGAWSPLHF. The V gene is TRBV3-1 (or the pseudogene TRBV3-2), the J gene TRBJ1-6; D call uncertain. CDR1 and CDR2 from the germline V gene are LGHDT and YNNKEL (reference sequence). V was trimmed by 1 base and J by 10 bases, leaving 8 bases between them. The CDR3 loop spans 13 amino acids.

The chain has TRBV12-3 or TRBV12-4 and TRBJ2-2, with a possible D match to TRBD1 (6 bases). With 6 bases removed from V and 8 bases from J, the gap between germline ends came to 13 bases. This CDR3 spans 13 amino acids. CDR3 loop: CASSYRVRGELFF. The CDR3 DNA follows: TGTGCCAGCAGCTACAGGGTTCGGGGGGAGCTGTTTTTT.

The chain joins TRBV19 to TRBJ2-5; 8 nucleotides match TRBD2. J lost 4 bases, V lost 2 bases, and 9 bases had no gene match. The CDR3 is 16 amino acids. In germline, CDR1 is LNHDA, CDR2 SQIVND (reference sequence). CDR3 amino acids: CASSISSGRETETQYF. The CDR3 DNA is TGTGCCAGTAGTATATCGAGCGGGAGAGAAACAGAGACCCAGTACTTC.

V is TRBV19 and J is TRBJ1-4; 7 bases align to TRBD1. Germline CDR1 is LNHDA and CDR2 is SQIVND (reference sequence). The CDR3 has 15 amino acids. V trimming: 3 bases; J trimming: 5 bases; junction bases outside the gene matches: 6. The CDR3 here is CASSIIARGNEKLFF. The CDR3 DNA is TGTGCCAGTAGTATTATCGCCAGGGGGAATGAAAAACTGTTTTTT.

V and J are TRBV5-4 and TRBJ2-3; 7 bases fit TRBD2. The CDR3 is 15 residues long. Germline lookup yields CDR1 SGHNT and CDR2 YYREEE (reference sequence). Trimming at V came to 3 bases and at J to 0 bases, leaving 4 bases not matched to a gene. The CDR3 DNA follows: TGTGCCAGCAGCTCCAGACTAGCCAGCACAGATACGCAGTATTTT. Protein sequence: CASSSRLASTDTQYF.

CDR3 DNA sequence: TGTGCCAGCAGTTACTCGAGGATCCAAGAGACCCAGTACTTC. Its translation is CASSYSRIQETQYF. The rearrangement joins TRBV6-5 to TRBJ2-5, with D unclear. The CDR3 spans 14 residues. Trimming removed 0 bases at V and 1 base at J, with 6 bases between. Germline CDR1 MNHEY, CDR2 SVGAGI.

This rearrangement joins TRBV6-5 to TRBJ1-1; D unclear. V lost 6 bases, J lost 2 bases, and 13 bases lay in between. The CDR3 spans 14 residues. Germline V gene data show CDR1 as MNHEY and CDR2 as SVGAGI. The CDR3 DNA reads as TGTGCCAGCAGCTTAGAACACAGAAACACTGAAGCTTTCTTT. Translation: CASSLEHRNTEAFF.

The chain couples TRBV5-1 to TRBJ1-1; TRBD1 might be the D (5 bases). Germline V gene data show CDR1 as SGHRS and CDR2 as YFSETQ. V gave up 0 bases and J gave up 0 bases, with 9 bases separating them. The CDR3 consists of 15 residues. The CDR3 sequence is CASSLAAGLNTEAFF. CDR3 in DNA: TGCGCCAGCAGCTTGGCAGCAGGGTTGAACACTGAAGCTTTCTTT.

The V and J genes are TRBV7-3 and TRBJ1-3; 8 bases agree with TRBD1. Trimming at V came to 4 bases and at J to 4 bases, leaving 6 bases not matched to a gene. The CDR3 extends over 15 amino acids. Germline lookup yields CDR1 SGHTA and CDR2 FQGTGA. This CDR3 is CASSYDRGIGNTIYF. The CDR3 nucleotides are TGTGCCAGCAGCTACGACAGGGGCATCGGAAACACCATATATTTT.

In its sample, this clone was seen once. The chain carries TRBV30 and TRBJ1-2; TRBD1 matches at 11 bases. The germline CDR1 and CDR2 sequences are GTSNPN and SVGIG (reference sequence). V trimming: 0 bases; J trimming: 8 bases; junction bases outside the gene matches: 5. This CDR3 region has 14 residues. Written as DNA, the CDR3 is TGTGCCTGGAGTGTAGGGACAGGGGGAGCGGGCTACACCTTC. Translation: CAWSVGTGGAGYTF.

The genes are TRBV4-3 and TRBJ2-7, with D maybe TRBD2 (6 bases). The V end was cut by 1 base, the J end by 2 bases, with 9 bases between. The CDR3 totals 14 residues. CDR1 LGHNA and CDR2 YSLEER come from the germline V gene. This CDR3 reads CASSQVGGTYEQYF. The CDR3 DNA reads as TGCGCCAGCAGCCAAGTGGGGGGAACCTACGAGCAGTACTTC.

This chain joins TRBV18 and TRBJ2-3, with TRBD1 as a possible D gene (6 bases). V lost 3 bases and J lost 5, with 15 bases in between. This CDR3 region has 15 residues. CDR1 KGHSH and CDR2 LQKENI come from the germline V gene. Here the CDR3 reads CASSPGLGARDTQYF. CDR3 DNA sequence: TGTGCCAGCTCACCCGGGTTGGGGGCAAGAGATACGCAGTATTTT.

The V call is TRBV9, the J call TRBJ2-3; possibly TRBD1 for D (6 bases). V was shortened by 4 bases and J by 3 bases, with 18 bases between the two germline ends. CDR1 SGDLS and CDR2 YYNGEE come from the germline V gene. CDR3 length: 16 residues. CDR3 residues: CASSTGTGSGTDTQYF. CDR3 nucleotide sequence: TGTGCCAGCAGCACAGGGACGGGATCAGGTACAGATACGCAGTATTTT.

This chain uses TRBV30 with TRBJ1-2; possibly TRBD1 for D (5 bases). V lost 4 bases, J lost 2 bases, and 20 bases lay in between. CDR3 length equals 16 residues. Germline V gene data show CDR1 as GTSNPN and CDR2 as SVGIG (reference sequence). This CDR3 is CAWKWTIPRRNYGYTF. DNA of the CDR3: TGTGCCTGGAAGTGGACAATACCACGGCGGAACTATGGCTACACCTTC. Full variable domain (outside the CDR3, taken from reference TRBV30 and TRBJ1-2): SQTIHQWPATLVQPVGSPLSLECTVEGTSNPNLYWYRQAAGRGLQLLFYSVGIGQISSEVPQNLSASRPQDRQFILSSKKLLLSDSGFYLCAWKWTIPRRNYGYTFGSGTRLTVV.

The chain links TRBV5-4 to TRBJ1-2, with D possibly matching TRBD1 (6 bases). The CDR3 runs 14 residues. Trimming left V 0 bases short and J 4 bases short, with 10 bases between. Germline V CDR1 and CDR2: SGHNT, YYREEE (reference sequence). CDR3 protein: CASSLVGAPYGYTF. The CDR3 bases are TGTGCCAGCAGCTTGGTGGGGGCGCCCTATGGCTACACCTTC.

J is TRBJ1-3 and V is TRBV7-8, with D unresolved. The germline V gene has CDR1 SGHVS and CDR2 FQNEAQ. V was trimmed by 5 bases and J by 0 bases, leaving 11 bases between them. This CDR3 is 15 amino acids long. The CDR3 nucleotides read TGTGCCAGCAGCCGAGGTGTCAACTCTGGAAACACCATATATTTT. Translating gives CASSRGVNSGNTIYF.